This T cell receptor beta chain was sequenced during a study of blood T cell repertoires in COVID-19. Enrolled during active infection, Seattle patients were then followed longitudinally. Original methodology: The assay estimated nucleated cells by amplifying reference gene primers. Clones were read by immunoSEQ multiplex PCR, and TCRdb kept only the in-frame ones, dropping some. V and J calls and clone size follow that table, whereas D and trimming were derived from the DNA. This sample has roughly 69,000 clones, with approximately 84% found just once. The germline CDR1 and CDR2 sequences are SGHTA and FQGNSA. V lost 2 bases and J lost 7; bases outside the gene matches: 8. The CDR3 length is 15 residues.

Sample: peripheral blood. This TCR came from a man in his fifties or sixties with COVID-19, enrolled during active disease. The rearrangement uses TRBV7-2 and TRBJ2-1; TRBD2 matches at 7 bases. CDR3 in DNA: TGTGCCAGCAGCTTACGGCGGGGGAACGGTAATGAGCAGTTCTTC. It specifies CASSLRRGNGNEQFF.